This is a list of T cell receptor beta chains from one sample in a study of beta chain features in type 1 diabetes. The assay was immunoSEQ multiplex PCR, and TCRdb's table has in-frame clones only and misses some. The sample has fewer than 200,000 clones; about a tenth are singletons. The specimen was central memory CD4+ T cells from blood. The receptors were sampled from a man aged 30-40 years with type 1 diabetes. The CDR3 runs from the conserved cysteine through the conserved F or W. The order of the fields is V gene, J gene, D gene, clone size, CDR3 length, CDR3 DNA, CDR3 protein. D genes are given only for firm matches. Size tells how often a clone was seen (once, few, many) or the class of an expanded clone, and some rows leave it out.

v_gene: TRBV11-2; j_gene: TRBJ2-5; d_gene: TRBD2; abundance: .; len: 14; CDR3nt: TGTGCCAGCAGCACGACTAGCAGTCAAGAGACCCAGTACTTC; CDR3aa: CASSTTSSQETQYF
v_gene: TRBV28; j_gene: TRBJ2-1; d_gene: .; abundance: few; len: 14; CDR3nt: TGTGCCAGCTTAAGAAGTCAGGTCTACAATGAGCAGTTCTTC; CDR3aa: CASLRSQVYNEQFF
v_gene: TRBV27; j_gene: TRBJ1-5; d_gene: TRBD1; abundance: .; len: 15; CDR3nt: TGTGCCAGCAGCCGGAGAGACAGGGACAATCAGCCCCAGCATTTT; CDR3aa: CASSRRDRDNQPQHF
v_gene: TRBV5-4; j_gene: TRBJ2-1; d_gene: .; abundance: .; len: 15; CDR3nt: TGTGCCAGCAGCCGAGGACAGGGAGGGTACAATGAGCAGTTCTTC; CDR3aa: CASSRGQGGYNEQFF
v_gene: TRBV11-2; j_gene: TRBJ2-2; d_gene: TRBD1; abundance: .; len: 17; CDR3nt: TGTGCCAGCAGTTTTTCCGCGGACAGGTCGAACACCGGGGAGCTGTTTTTT; CDR3aa: CASSFSADRSNTGELFF
v_gene: TRBV29-1; j_gene: TRBJ2-3; d_gene: .; abundance: .; len: 14; CDR3nt: TGCAGCGTTGAATGGGACACCAGCACAGATACGCAGTATTTT; CDR3aa: CSVEWDTSTDTQYF
v_gene: TRBV21-1; j_gene: TRBJ2-7; d_gene: .; abundance: .; len: 13; CDR3nt: TGTGCCAGCATCGTTGCGGGAGCGTACGAGCAGTACTTC; CDR3aa: CASIVAGAYEQYF
v_gene: TRBV6-4; j_gene: TRBJ2-3; d_gene: TRBD2; abundance: few; len: 15; CDR3nt: TGTGCCAGCAGTGAAAGGAGCGGGAGCGGGGATACGCAGTATTTT; CDR3aa: CASSERSGSGDTQYF
v_gene: TRBV15; j_gene: TRBJ2-7; d_gene: .; abundance: .; len: 16; CDR3nt: TGTGCCACCAGCAGGGCTCGTGCGGGCATCGCCTACGAGCAGTACTTC; CDR3aa: CATSRARAGIAYEQYF
v_gene: TRBV5-1; j_gene: TRBJ2-7; d_gene: TRBD1; abundance: few; len: 17; CDR3nt: TGCGCCAGCAGCTCACGACAGCCGGGACAGGGTGGCCACGAGCAGTACTTC; CDR3aa: CASSSRQPGQGGHEQYF
v_gene: TRBV5-1; j_gene: TRBJ2-5; d_gene: TRBD1; abundance: .; len: 14; CDR3nt: TGCGCCAGCAGCTCGCAGGGGGCTCGGGAGACCCAGTACTTC; CDR3aa: CASSSQGARETQYF
v_gene: TRBV5-1; j_gene: TRBJ2-1; d_gene: .; abundance: many; len: 13; CDR3nt: TGCGCCAGCAGCTCAGGCAAGCCTAATGAGCAGTTCTTC; CDR3aa: CASSSGKPNEQFF
v_gene: TRBV29-1; j_gene: TRBJ1-1; d_gene: TRBD1; abundance: .; len: 13; CDR3nt: TGCAGCGTGGGGTGGACAGGGAACACTGAAGCTTTCTTT; CDR3aa: CSVGWTGNTEAFF
v_gene: TRBV6-6; j_gene: TRBJ2-7; d_gene: TRBD1; abundance: .; len: 15; CDR3nt: TGTGCCAGCAGTCGCGACCGGGACAGTTCCTACGAGCAGTACTTC; CDR3aa: CASSRDRDSSYEQYF
v_gene: TRBV9; j_gene: TRBJ2-7; d_gene: TRBD2; abundance: few; len: 17; CDR3nt: TGTGCCAGCAGTTCCGTACCTAGCGGGAGGGCCGACTACGAGCAGTACTTC; CDR3aa: CASSSVPSGRADYEQYF
v_gene: TRBV4-2; j_gene: TRBJ2-3; d_gene: TRBD2; abundance: .; len: 15; CDR3nt: TGTGCCAGCAGCCCTTTCTGGGGAGGGTCAGATACGCAGTATTTT; CDR3aa: CASSPFWGGSDTQYF
v_gene: TRBV27; j_gene: TRBJ2-2; d_gene: TRBD2; abundance: .; len: 15; CDR3nt: TGTGCCAGCAGTTTGTTTTCAGCGGGGACCGGGGAGCTGTTTTTT; CDR3aa: CASSLFSAGTGELFF
v_gene: TRBV19; j_gene: TRBJ2-5; d_gene: TRBD2; abundance: .; len: 16; CDR3nt: TGTGCCAGTAGTATTAGTTCCCTACCTAGCGGCGGGGCCCAGTACTTC; CDR3aa: CASSISSLPSGGAQYF
v_gene: TRBV19; j_gene: TRBJ2-1; d_gene: TRBD2; abundance: many; len: 15; CDR3nt: TGTGCCAGTAGTGGCCTAGCGGCCTCCTACAATGAGCAGTTCTTC; CDR3aa: CASSGLAASYNEQFF
v_gene: TRBV30; j_gene: TRBJ2-7; d_gene: TRBD1; abundance: few; len: 14; CDR3nt: TGTGCCTGGAGTGTAAGAGGGGGCGTTTACGAGCAGTACTTC; CDR3aa: CAWSVRGGVYEQYF
v_gene: TRBV27; j_gene: TRBJ2-6; d_gene: TRBD1; abundance: .; len: 17; CDR3nt: TGTGCCAGCAGTCCGGGACAGGGAGGTTCTGGGGCCAACGTCCTGACTTTC; CDR3aa: CASSPGQGGSGANVLTF
v_gene: TRBV2; j_gene: TRBJ2-7; d_gene: .; abundance: few; len: 14; CDR3nt: TGTGCCAGCTGGGAGATGCGGGGTGCCTACGAGCAGTACTTC; CDR3aa: CASWEMRGAYEQYF
v_gene: TRBV4-3; j_gene: TRBJ1-1; d_gene: .; abundance: few; len: 13; CDR3nt: TGCGCCAGCAGCCAAGATCTATTTGCTGAAGCTTTCTTT; CDR3aa: CASSQDLFAEAFF
v_gene: TRBV2; j_gene: TRBJ2-5; d_gene: TRBD2; abundance: few; len: 17; CDR3nt: TGTGCCAGCAGGGGGGGACTAGCGGGAGCCAACCAAGAGACCCAGTACTTC; CDR3aa: CASRGGLAGANQETQYF
v_gene: TRBV7-2; j_gene: TRBJ2-3; d_gene: .; abundance: .; len: 14; CDR3nt: TGTGCCAGCAGCTTAGACAGGTTCACAGATACGCAGTATTTT; CDR3aa: CASSLDRFTDTQYF
v_gene: TRBV18; j_gene: TRBJ2-5; d_gene: .; abundance: many; len: 14; CDR3nt: TGTGCCAGCTCACCACCCGGGGTTCGGGAGACCCAGTACTTC; CDR3aa: CASSPPGVRETQYF
v_gene: TRBV9; j_gene: TRBJ1-3; d_gene: TRBD1; abundance: .; len: 14; CDR3nt: TGTGCCAGCAGCGCACAGGGGGCTGGAAACACCATATATTTT; CDR3aa: CASSAQGAGNTIYF
v_gene: TRBV19; j_gene: TRBJ2-6; d_gene: TRBD1; abundance: few; len: 18; CDR3nt: TGTGCCAGTAGTATTTTCTGGACAGGGACCTCTGGGGCCAACGTCCTGACTTTC; CDR3aa: CASSIFWTGTSGANVLTF
v_gene: TRBV13; j_gene: TRBJ2-7; d_gene: TRBD2; abundance: few; len: 14; CDR3nt: TGTGCCAGCAGCCCAACTAGCGGGAGCCTCGAGCAGTACTTC; CDR3aa: CASSPTSGSLEQYF
v_gene: TRBV2; j_gene: TRBJ2-5; d_gene: TRBD2; abundance: .; len: 15; CDR3nt: TGTGCCAGCACACGCGAATCGGGGGGTCAAGAGACCCAGTACTTC; CDR3aa: CASTRESGGQETQYF
v_gene: TRBV4-2; j_gene: TRBJ1-2; d_gene: .; abundance: few; len: 13; CDR3nt: TGTGCCAGCAGCCAAGACAGGGTTTACGGCTACACCTTC; CDR3aa: CASSQDRVYGYTF
v_gene: TRBV7-8; j_gene: TRBJ2-1; d_gene: TRBD2; abundance: few; len: 16; CDR3nt: TGTGCCAGCAGCTCGTATAGCGGGAGGGAATACAATGAGCAGTTCTTC; CDR3aa: CASSSYSGREYNEQFF
v_gene: TRBV7-3; j_gene: TRBJ2-7; d_gene: TRBD2; abundance: .; len: 14; CDR3nt: TGTGCCAGCAGCTTAGGGCGGGAGAGTTACGAGCAGTACTTC; CDR3aa: CASSLGRESYEQYF
v_gene: TRBV5-1; j_gene: TRBJ2-7; d_gene: .; abundance: few; len: 15; CDR3nt: TGCGCCAGCAGCGACGCTAGTGCGCTCTCCTACGAGCAGTACTTC; CDR3aa: CASSDASALSYEQYF
v_gene: TRBV27; j_gene: TRBJ2-5; d_gene: TRBD2; abundance: .; len: 16; CDR3nt: TGTGCCAGCAGCCTTATCTCTAGCGGCTTCCAAGAGACCCAGTACTTC; CDR3aa: CASSLISSGFQETQYF
v_gene: TRBV19; j_gene: TRBJ1-5; d_gene: .; abundance: few; len: 17; CDR3nt: TGTGCCAGTAGTCTAATGGGGCAAGGAGATAGCAATCAGCCCCAGCATTTT; CDR3aa: CASSLMGQGDSNQPQHF
v_gene: TRBV6-7; j_gene: TRBJ2-3; d_gene: .; abundance: .; len: 15; CDR3nt: TGTGCCAGCAGCGCGTCCCAGGGGAGCACAGATACGCAGTATTTT; CDR3aa: CASSASQGSTDTQYF
v_gene: TRBV4-1; j_gene: TRBJ2-1; d_gene: TRBD2; abundance: few; len: 16; CDR3nt: TGCGCCAGCAAGGGACTAGCGGGAGGGTCATACAATGAGCAGTTCTTC; CDR3aa: CASKGLAGGSYNEQFF
v_gene: TRBV28; j_gene: TRBJ2-1; d_gene: .; abundance: .; len: 12; CDR3nt: TGTGCCAGCAGTTTCCTGTACAATGAGCAGTTCTTC; CDR3aa: CASSFLYNEQFF
v_gene: TRBV19; j_gene: TRBJ2-7; d_gene: TRBD1; abundance: .; len: 15; CDR3nt: TGTGCCAGTAGTATCACCGGGACAGGGGCCTACGAGCAGTACTTC; CDR3aa: CASSITGTGAYEQYF
v_gene: TRBV11-2; j_gene: TRBJ2-3; d_gene: .; abundance: few; len: 12; CDR3nt: TGTGCCAGCCGGCTAGCATCCGATACGCAGTATTTT; CDR3aa: CASRLASDTQYF
v_gene: TRBV7-9; j_gene: TRBJ2-1; d_gene: .; abundance: few; len: 11; CDR3nt: TGTGCCAGCAGCTCCCGGCTAGCGTCGTTCTTC; CDR3aa: CASSSRLASFF
v_gene: TRBV9; j_gene: TRBJ1-2; d_gene: .; abundance: .; len: 15; CDR3nt: TGTGCCAGCAGCATCCACGGGGGAGCTAACTATGGCTACACCTTC; CDR3aa: CASSIHGGANYGYTF
v_gene: TRBV18; j_gene: TRBJ2-7; d_gene: .; abundance: few; len: 15; CDR3nt: TGTGCCAGCTCACCACCGGATAGCGCGCTTTCCGAGCAGTACTTC; CDR3aa: CASSPPDSALSEQYF
v_gene: TRBV7-2; j_gene: TRBJ1-1; d_gene: .; abundance: few; len: 15; CDR3nt: TGTGCCAGCAGCTTATATGGGGGAGGGAACACTGAAGCTTTCTTT; CDR3aa: CASSLYGGGNTEAFF
v_gene: TRBV6-5; j_gene: TRBJ2-1; d_gene: .; abundance: .; len: 12; CDR3nt: TGTGCCAGCAGTTACCGTTCGAATGAGCAGTTCTTC; CDR3aa: CASSYRSNEQFF
v_gene: TRBV29-1; j_gene: TRBJ1-2; d_gene: TRBD1; abundance: few; len: 11; CDR3nt: TGCAGCGTTGGCAGGGGGTATGGCTACACCTTC; CDR3aa: CSVGRGYGYTF
v_gene: TRBV5-1; j_gene: TRBJ2-1; d_gene: .; abundance: .; len: 15; CDR3nt: TGCGCCAGCAGCTTGGGGGCTAGCGTGGTCAATGAGCAGTTCTTC; CDR3aa: CASSLGASVVNEQFF
v_gene: TRBV7-9; j_gene: TRBJ1-1; d_gene: .; abundance: few; len: 15; CDR3nt: TGTGCCAGCAGTTTGCCGGACCAGGGGTTAACTGAAGCTTTCTTT; CDR3aa: CASSLPDQGLTEAFF
v_gene: TRBV30; j_gene: TRBJ2-5; d_gene: .; abundance: few; len: 14; CDR3nt: TGTGCCTGGAGTGTCGGGTTAGGAGGAGAGACCCAGTACTTC; CDR3aa: CAWSVGLGGETQYF
v_gene: TRBV7-9; j_gene: TRBJ2-7; d_gene: TRBD1; abundance: few; len: 18; CDR3nt: TGTGCCAGCAGCCAGATCGGACAGGCCACTCCCAAGGGCTACGAGCAGTACTTC; CDR3aa: CASSQIGQATPKGYEQYF
v_gene: TRBV18; j_gene: TRBJ1-2; d_gene: .; abundance: few; len: 15; CDR3nt: TGTGCCAGCTCACCCGCGGCGGGGGACAACTATGGCTACACCTTC; CDR3aa: CASSPAAGDNYGYTF
v_gene: TRBV4-3; j_gene: TRBJ2-2; d_gene: .; abundance: .; len: 14; CDR3nt: TGCGCCAGCAGCCAGGACTGGAACACCGGGGAGCTGTTTTTT; CDR3aa: CASSQDWNTGELFF
v_gene: TRBV19; j_gene: TRBJ1-5; d_gene: TRBD1; abundance: few; len: 15; CDR3nt: TGTGCCAGTAGTGCCGGGACAGGGGTCAATCAGCCCCAGCATTTT; CDR3aa: CASSAGTGVNQPQHF
v_gene: TRBV10-3; j_gene: TRBJ2-1; d_gene: TRBD1; abundance: few; len: 14; CDR3nt: TGTGCCATCGCGTCCGGGACAGCTCAAAATGAGCAGTTCTTC; CDR3aa: CAIASGTAQNEQFF
v_gene: TRBV30; j_gene: TRBJ1-1; d_gene: .; abundance: .; len: 13; CDR3nt: TGTGCCTGGAGTCGGGGAAGAAACACTGAAGCTTTCTTT; CDR3aa: CAWSRGRNTEAFF